These 13 T cell receptor beta chains were all obtained from the same sample, sequenced in a study of control samples from healthy donors and cancer patients. The repertoire was sequenced with immunoSEQ multiplex PCR; TCRdb's copy has only in-frame clones and lacks some. The sample has about 170,000 clones, 75% to 95% seen once; the top ten hold around 1.5%. Sequencing was carried out using blood. The receptor set was obtained from a woman in her twenties or thirties in good health.

The chain carries TRBV6-2 or TRBV6-3 and TRBJ2-7, with D possibly matching TRBD1 (5 bases). The CDR3 covers 13 residues. Trimming took off 2 bases at V and 3 bases at J, with 8 bases between the two ends. Per germline, CDR1 MNHEY and CDR2 SVGEGT. Here the CDR3 reads CASSYLRDYEQYF. As DNA, the CDR3 is TGTGCCAGCAGTTACCTCAGGGACTACGAGCAGTACTTC.

The chain uses TRBV7-9 and TRBJ1-2; TRBD1 aligns across 9 bases. CDR3 length equals 15 residues. V was clipped by 5 bases and J by 5 bases; unmatched bases: 9. Germline-derived CDR1 and CDR2 are SEHNR and FQNEAQ (reference sequence). The CDR3 sequence: CASSPQTGGGYGYTF. The CDR3 DNA is TGTGCCAGCAGCCCCCAGACAGGGGGTGGATATGGCTACACCTTC.

The chain employs TRBV9 and TRBJ2-1; 9 nucleotides line up with TRBD2. The CDR3 has 16 residues. Per germline, CDR1 SGDLS and CDR2 YYNGEE. With 3 bases clipped from V and 1 base from J, the junction kept 5 bases outside the gene matches. The DNA of the CDR3 is TGTGCCAGCAGCGAATTAGCGGGGGAATCCTACAATGAGCAGTTCTTC. Its translation is CASSELAGESYNEQFF.

The chain carries TRBV4-1 and TRBJ2-1, with TRBD2 identical over 16 bases. V shed 1 base, J shed 8 bases, and the junction held 8 bases outside the gene matches. Looked up from germline, CDR1 is MGHRA and CDR2 is YSYEKL. The CDR3 spans 18 residues. The chain's CDR3 is CASSQVIVGLAGGHEQFF. DNA for the CDR3: TGCGCCAGCAGCCAAGTGATTGTGGGACTAGCGGGAGGGCATGAGCAGTTCTTC.

The V gene is TRBV5-1, the J gene TRBJ2-3; D gene uncertain. There are 16 residues in the CDR3. Germline V gene sequence: CDR1 SGHRS, CDR2 YFSETQ. V lost 0 bases and J lost 2, with 13 bases in between. For the CDR3, the DNA is TGCGCCAGCAGCTTGGGCACACCAGGTTCCACAGATACGCAGTATTTT. This translates into CASSLGTPGSTDTQYF. Complete variable domain (other parts from reference TRBV5-1 and TRBJ2-3): KAGVTQTPRYLIKTRGQQVTLSCSPISGHRSVSWYQQTPGQGLQFLFEYFSETQRNKGNFPGRFSGRQFSNSRSEMNVSTLELGDSALYLCASSLGTPGSTDTQYFGPGTRLTVL.

This chain joins TRBV3-1 (or the pseudogene TRBV3-2) and TRBJ2-2, with TRBD2 matching over 13 bases. The CDR3 consists of 19 residues. Germline lookup yields CDR1 LGHDT and CDR2 YNNKEL (reference sequence). Trimming took 2 bases from V and 3 from J; bases not matched to a gene: 9. The CDR3 reads CASSQRPTTSGGYTGELFF. The CDR3 DNA is TGTGCCAGCAGCCAAAGGCCTACGACTAGCGGGGGGTACACCGGGGAGCTGTTTTTT.

The chain is built from TRBV9 and TRBJ2-3; D is unclear. CDR1 and CDR2 (germline): SGDLS, YYNGEE. V lost 0 bases and J 6 bases, leaving 8 bases between the germline ends. This CDR3 is built from 13 residues. The CDR3 DNA sequence: TGTGCCAGCAGCGTAGGGGCTCAGGATACGCAGTATTTT. This gives the protein CASSVGAQDTQYF.

V and J are TRBV3-1 (or the pseudogene TRBV3-2) and TRBJ2-3; TRBD2 matches at 9 bases. With V trimmed by 0 bases and J by 5 bases, 6 bases remained unmatched. The CDR3 has 16 amino acids. In germline, CDR1 is LGHDT, CDR2 YNNKEL (reference sequence). The CDR3 loop is CASSQEKAGGGDTQYF. CDR3 in DNA: TGTGCCAGCAGCCAAGAGAAAGCGGGAGGCGGAGATACGCAGTATTTT.

The chain is built from TRBV30 and TRBJ1-4, with 9 nucleotides matching TRBD1. Germline V lookup: CDR1 GTSNPN, CDR2 SVGIG (reference sequence). The CDR3 totals 13 residues. V lost 8 bases and J lost 8; bases outside the gene matches: 9. CDR3 nucleotide sequence: TGTGCCGTAACAGGGGGCCCGTACGAAAAACTGTTTTTT. It codes for CAVTGGPYEKLFF.

The chain has TRBV2 and TRBJ2-3, with D perhaps TRBD1 or TRBD2 (5 bases each). In germline, CDR1 is SNHLY, CDR2 FYNNEI. V lost 0 bases, J lost 5 bases, and 9 bases lay in between. The CDR3 sequence is 14 residues long. CDR3 nucleotides: TGTGCCAGCAGTGAAGCGGGGGATAAAGATACGCAGTATTTT. It encodes CASSEAGDKDTQYF.

The chain recombines TRBV20-1 with TRBJ2-1; the D is unclear. Trimming took off 5 bases at V and 7 bases at J, with 9 bases between the two ends. Germline V gene lookup returns CDR1 DFQATT and CDR2 SNEGSKA (reference sequence). The CDR3 length is 11 residues. CDR3 sequence (DNA): TGCAGTGCTCTTGAGGTGAATGAGCAGTTCTTC. Residues: CSALEVNEQFF.

This clone was counted only a few times. The gene calls are TRBV18 and TRBJ2-7; no clear D gene. This CDR3 contains 13 residues. The V end lost 3 bases, the J end lost 0 bases, and 6 bases lay between the germline ends. CDR1 and CDR2 from the germline V gene are KGHSH and LQKENI. CDR3 loop: CASSPVSSYEQYF. DNA for the CDR3: TGTGCCAGCTCACCGGTCAGCTCCTACGAGCAGTACTTC. Full variable domain (rest looked up from reference TRBV18 and TRBJ2-7): NAGVMQNPRHLVRRRGQEARLRCSPMKGHSHVYWYRQLPEEGLKFMVYLQKENIIDESGMPKERFSAEFPKEGPSILRIQQVVRGDSAAYFCASSPVSSYEQYFGPGTRLTVT.

The chain is built from TRBV28 and TRBJ2-7; 10 nucleotides align to TRBD2. With 8 bases clipped from V and 6 bases from J, the junction kept 7 bases outside the gene matches. The CDR3 has 13 amino acids. CDR1 and CDR2 from the germline V gene are MDHEN and SYDVKM. CDR3 nucleotides: TGTGCCAGCCGGTCTAGCGGGAGTTTCGAGCAGTACTTC. It is translated as CASRSSGSFEQYF.